The rows below give T cell receptor beta chains drawn from one sample of a study of blood T cell repertoires in COVID-19. The data were produced by immunoSEQ multiplex PCR, yet TCRdb's version contains in-frame clones alone and is incomplete. In the table there are roughly 100,000 clones, roughly 91% of which are singletons. Sequencing was carried out using peripheral blood. The receptors stem from a man in his late teens or twenties with COVID-19, enrolled during active disease. The conserved cysteine and the conserved F or W are not part of the CDR3 here. A D gene is named only where the DNA matches it firmly. A row's size may be missing; if present it is once, few, many or a size class.

J gene: TRBJ2-7; V gene: TRBV7-3; clone size: .; D gene: .; CDR3 protein: ASSPWANSYEQY
J gene: TRBJ2-7; V gene: TRBV6-2/TRBV6-3; clone size: once; D gene: TRBD1; CDR3 protein: ASSSGTGYSYEQY
J gene: TRBJ1-5; V gene: TRBV19; clone size: .; D gene: .; CDR3 protein: ASSGGNARSNQPQH
J gene: TRBJ2-7; V gene: TRBV5-4; clone size: .; D gene: .; CDR3 protein: ASSLAGVSSEQY
J gene: TRBJ2-7; V gene: TRBV14; clone size: once; D gene: TRBD2; CDR3 protein: ASSQAGRLAGPGGLYEQY
J gene: TRBJ2-7; V gene: TRBV9; clone size: once; D gene: .; CDR3 protein: ASSVEAGPYEQY
J gene: TRBJ2-2; V gene: TRBV10-2; clone size: .; D gene: TRBD1; CDR3 protein: AGQGAGGELF
J gene: TRBJ1-4; V gene: TRBV19; clone size: .; D gene: .; CDR3 protein: ASSPPGQANEKLF
J gene: TRBJ2-7; V gene: TRBV6-7; clone size: few; D gene: TRBD2; CDR3 protein: ASSYSKGRAARGASYEQY
J gene: TRBJ1-2; V gene: TRBV28; clone size: .; D gene: .; CDR3 protein: ASTGHRGYT
J gene: TRBJ2-7; V gene: TRBV5-6; clone size: .; D gene: TRBD2; CDR3 protein: ASSLITSGGNEQY
J gene: TRBJ2-7; V gene: TRBV28; clone size: .; D gene: TRBD2; CDR3 protein: ASSFTSGRYEQY
J gene: TRBJ2-1; V gene: TRBV29-1; clone size: .; D gene: .; CDR3 protein: SVASDNEQF
J gene: TRBJ2-7; V gene: TRBV15; clone size: .; D gene: TRBD1; CDR3 protein: ATSHGGTGGLEQY
J gene: TRBJ1-2; V gene: TRBV28; clone size: .; D gene: .; CDR3 protein: ASREQGPLYGYT
J gene: TRBJ2-3; V gene: TRBV5-4; clone size: .; D gene: TRBD2; CDR3 protein: ASRHFGLADRDTQY
J gene: TRBJ2-1; V gene: TRBV10-3; clone size: .; D gene: .; CDR3 protein: AISVHEAPNNEQF
J gene: TRBJ1-2; V gene: TRBV7-2; clone size: once; D gene: .; CDR3 protein: ASSFSPSGGYT
J gene: TRBJ2-7; V gene: TRBV4-3; clone size: .; D gene: .; CDR3 protein: ASSERLSYEQY
J gene: TRBJ1-2; V gene: TRBV15; clone size: .; D gene: TRBD1; CDR3 protein: ATSRDRTNYGYT
J gene: TRBJ1-5; V gene: TRBV19; clone size: .; D gene: .; CDR3 protein: ASSWALTDQPQH
J gene: TRBJ2-7; V gene: TRBV29-1; clone size: .; D gene: TRBD2; CDR3 protein: SVEDVLAGIAEQY
J gene: TRBJ2-7; V gene: TRBV3-1/TRBV3-2; clone size: .; D gene: .; CDR3 protein: ASSQDFGMSYEQY
J gene: TRBJ1-2; V gene: TRBV4-3; clone size: .; D gene: TRBD1; CDR3 protein: ASSQDRTGALGYT
J gene: TRBJ1-1; V gene: TRBV9; clone size: .; D gene: .; CDR3 protein: ASSPRTVNTEAF
J gene: TRBJ2-7; V gene: TRBV27; clone size: .; D gene: .; CDR3 protein: ASRLIGEGEQY
J gene: TRBJ1-1; V gene: TRBV7-2; clone size: .; D gene: .; CDR3 protein: ASSLRSGVDTEAF
J gene: TRBJ1-3; V gene: TRBV5-1; clone size: .; D gene: TRBD1; CDR3 protein: ASSSTGTGGSGNTIY
J gene: TRBJ2-2; V gene: TRBV18; clone size: once; D gene: TRBD1; CDR3 protein: ASSPGQGAFSGELF
J gene: TRBJ2-1; V gene: TRBV29-1; clone size: .; D gene: TRBD2; CDR3 protein: SVEAGLEQF
J gene: TRBJ1-2; V gene: TRBV6-5; clone size: .; D gene: TRBD1; CDR3 protein: ASSSPTGGDYGYT
J gene: TRBJ2-1; V gene: TRBV4-3; clone size: .; D gene: .; CDR3 protein: ASSQDRRGQF
J gene: TRBJ1-2; V gene: TRBV27; clone size: .; D gene: .; CDR3 protein: ASSLGRPGDYGYT
J gene: TRBJ2-1; V gene: TRBV2; clone size: .; D gene: .; CDR3 protein: ASRGQRTKQF
J gene: TRBJ1-2; V gene: TRBV28; clone size: .; D gene: .; CDR3 protein: ASSLHRAKGYT
J gene: TRBJ2-1; V gene: TRBV23-1; clone size: .; D gene: TRBD1; CDR3 protein: ASSQPDRGQF
J gene: TRBJ2-2; V gene: TRBV11-1; clone size: .; D gene: .; CDR3 protein: ASALGGGELF
J gene: TRBJ1-2; V gene: TRBV28; clone size: once; D gene: .; CDR3 protein: ASTPGDYGYT
J gene: TRBJ2-5; V gene: TRBV11-2; clone size: .; D gene: TRBD2; CDR3 protein: ASSPGRVAEETQY
J gene: TRBJ2-3; V gene: TRBV7-9; clone size: .; D gene: TRBD2; CDR3 protein: ASSLTSADTQY
J gene: TRBJ2-5; V gene: TRBV13; clone size: .; D gene: TRBD2; CDR3 protein: ASSVPGGTQY
J gene: TRBJ2-2; V gene: TRBV6-5; clone size: .; D gene: .; CDR3 protein: ASSLTAFANTGELF
J gene: TRBJ1-2; V gene: TRBV27; clone size: .; D gene: .; CDR3 protein: ASTGGLSGGYT
J gene: TRBJ2-7; V gene: TRBV10-3; clone size: .; D gene: .; CDR3 protein: AISEERFAYEQY
J gene: TRBJ2-1; V gene: TRBV20-1; clone size: .; D gene: TRBD2; CDR3 protein: SASSIAGPYNEQF
J gene: TRBJ1-2; V gene: TRBV7-8; clone size: .; D gene: TRBD1; CDR3 protein: ASSLASRDRGPGYT
J gene: TRBJ2-7; V gene: TRBV6-5; clone size: .; D gene: .; CDR3 protein: ASSYSPGSSYEQY
J gene: TRBJ2-1; V gene: TRBV28; clone size: once; D gene: TRBD2; CDR3 protein: ASSSLTSGRTYNEQF
J gene: TRBJ2-7; V gene: TRBV24-1; clone size: .; D gene: .; CDR3 protein: ATSDGFTYEQY
J gene: TRBJ1-2; V gene: TRBV30; clone size: .; D gene: TRBD1; CDR3 protein: AWGTGGYT